Presented here are 26 T cell receptor beta chains from one specimen sequenced in a study of blood T cell repertoires in COVID-19. The method was immunoSEQ multiplex PCR; TCRdb's version includes in-frame clones alone and lacks a portion of them. The data hold 250,000 to 350,000 clones, with about 87% observed a single time. The source material was peripheral blood. The receptors here all came from a woman aged 45-59 years with COVID-19, enrolled during active disease.

The chain combines TRBV9 with TRBJ2-3, with 7 bases matching TRBD2. CDR3 length equals 16 residues. CDR1 is SGDLS and CDR2 is YYNGEE in the germline V gene. Trimming at V came to 4 bases and at J to 2 bases, leaving 10 bases not matched to a gene. CDR3 protein: CASSPRGERVTDTQYF. The CDR3 region has the DNA TGTGCCAGCAGCCCCCGGGGGGAGCGGGTCACAGATACGCAGTATTTT.

The gene calls are TRBV10-3 and TRBJ1-5, with D unclear. The V end was cut by 8 bases, the J end by 3 bases, with 17 bases between. The CDR3 is 15 amino acids. From germline, CDR1 is ENHRY and CDR2 SYGVKD. CDR3 nucleotides: TGTGCCATCCTAATTCGACCGTTAGCCAATCAGCCCCAGCATTTT. This gives the protein CAILIRPLANQPQHF.

V gene TRBV11-3 combines with J gene TRBJ2-1; TRBD1 matches 10 bases. Germline V lookup: CDR1 SGHNT, CDR2 YENEEA. CDR3 length equals 18 residues. Trimming at V came to 5 bases and at J to 6 bases, leaving 16 bases not matched to a gene. CDR3 bases: TGTGCCAGCAGCCCCCGGGACAGGGGTTTACCGAAACGCAATGAGCAGTTCTTC. Its protein is CASSPRDRGLPKRNEQFF.

The chain is built from TRBV19 and TRBJ2-7; 7 positions agree with TRBD1. From germline, CDR1 is LNHDA and CDR2 SQIVND (reference sequence). The ends lost 4 bases at V and 3 bases at J; junction bases unmatched: 3. This CDR3 region has 13 residues. DNA for the CDR3: TGTGCCAGTAGTAAAAACAGGGGCTACGAGCAGTACTTC. Its translation: CASSKNRGYEQYF.

V is TRBV11-3 and J is TRBJ2-1, with TRBD2 matching over 14 bases. After removal of 5 bases from V and 9 bases from J, the junction contained 9 bases not matched to a gene. Germline assignment: CDR1 SGHNT and CDR2 YENEEA. The length of the CDR3 is 16 residues. In DNA form, the CDR3 reads TGTGCCAGCAGCCCATGGACTAGCGGGAGGACTGGTGAGCAGTTCTTC. This codes for CASSPWTSGRTGEQFF.

The chain couples TRBV10-1 to TRBJ1-1; D might be TRBD1 (5 bases). Germline assignment: CDR1 WNHNN and CDR2 SYGVQD (reference sequence). This CDR3 contains 14 residues. The V gene lost 5 bases and the J gene lost 1 base, with 11 bases spanning the gap. The CDR3 is CASSNPGRNTEAFF. The CDR3 DNA is TGCGCCAGCAGTAACCCAGGGCGGAACACTGAAGCTTTCTTT.

The V gene is TRBV7-2, the J gene TRBJ2-7; TRBD2 might be the D (6 bases). In germline, CDR1 is SGHTA, CDR2 FQGNSA. Trimming removed 5 bases from V and 0 bases from J, with 11 bases in between. CDR3 size: 14 residues. CDR3 in amino acids: CASSTRGYSYEQYF. CDR3 in DNA: TGTGCCAGCAGCACTCGGGGGTACTCCTACGAGCAGTACTTC.

The chain uses TRBV12-5 and TRBJ2-7, with D perhaps matching TRBD1 (5 bases). The CDR3 is 15 residues long. Germline CDR1 reads LGHNT; CDR2 reads FRNRAP. V was shortened by 0 bases and J by 6 bases, with 15 bases between the two germline ends. In DNA form, the CDR3 reads TGTGCTAGTGGTTTGGTACCGCTCAGGGTCGGCGAGCAGTACTTC. Its translation: CASGLVPLRVGEQYF.

V gene TRBV2 combines with J gene TRBJ2-3, with a weak D call TRBD1 (5 bases). Germline CDR1 and CDR2: SNHLY and FYNNEI. CDR3 size: 15 residues. The V and J ends lost 6 bases and 1 base respectively, with 14 bases between them. Here the CDR3 reads CASRVPQDGTDTQYF. For the CDR3, the DNA is TGTGCCAGCAGGGTTCCACAGGACGGCACAGATACGCAGTATTTT. The full variable domain, rest sourced from reference TRBV2 and TRBJ2-3, is EPEVTQTPSHQVTQMGQEVILRCVPISNHLYFYWYRQILGQKVEFLVSFYNNEISEKSEIFDDQFSVERPDGSNFTLKIRSTKLEDSAMYFCASRVPQDGTDTQYFGPGTRLTVL.

This chain joins TRBV3-1 (or the pseudogene TRBV3-2) and TRBJ2-3; possibly TRBD2 for D (6 bases). Per the germline V gene, CDR1 is LGHDT and CDR2 is YNNKEL (reference sequence). This CDR3 contains 16 residues. V was trimmed by 6 bases and J by 2 bases, leaving 18 bases between them. In DNA form, the CDR3 reads TGTGCCAGCAGTCCTATCGGATTAGCGGACACAGATACGCAGTATTTT. Translating it yields CASSPIGLADTDTQYF.

This clone was seen just once. This chain joins TRBV14 and TRBJ2-1; TRBD2 matches 13 bases. Germline V gene data show CDR1 as SGHDN and CDR2 as FVKESK. The V and J ends lost 1 base and 7 bases, in that order; junction bases with no gene match: 4. The CDR3 spans 16 residues. The CDR3 sequence is CASSQGELAGGNEQFF. The CDR3 DNA follows: TGTGCCAGCAGCCAAGGGGAACTAGCGGGAGGGAATGAGCAGTTCTTC.

This chain links TRBV10-2 with TRBJ2-7, with 15 positions matching TRBD2. With V trimmed by 10 bases and J by 6 bases, 13 bases remained unmatched. CDR3 length: 16 residues. Germline V gene lookup returns CDR1 WSHSY and CDR2 SAAADI. The CDR3 DNA sequence: TGCGCCATCCATGGGACTAGCGGGAGGAGACCGAGCGAGCAGTACTTC. Translated: CAIHGTSGRRPSEQYF.

The rearrangement joins TRBV5-6 to TRBJ2-5; D is unresolved. Germline CDR1 SGHDT, CDR2 YYEEEE. The CDR3 consists of 12 residues. With 5 bases removed from V and 5 bases from J, the gap between germline ends came to 10 bases. CDR3 protein: CASSSQKETQYF. As DNA, the CDR3 is TGTGCCAGCAGTTCTCAGAAGGAGACCCAGTACTTC.

V and J are TRBV6-5 and TRBJ1-2; 9 nucleotides line up with TRBD1. Germline CDR1 MNHEY, CDR2 SVGAGI. With 4 bases clipped from V and 7 bases from J, the junction kept 13 bases outside the gene matches. CDR3 length equals 16 residues. The CDR3 spells CASSFFRTQGAGGYTF. As DNA, the CDR3 is TGTGCCAGCAGTTTTTTTCGTACACAGGGGGCAGGTGGCTACACCTTC.

Concerning this clone: The same CDR3 can be traced to other DNA sequences in this sample. The chain is built from TRBV24-1 and TRBJ2-7; 10 nucleotides line up with TRBD1. Trimming took 4 bases from V and 1 from J; bases not matched to a gene: 3. From germline, CDR1 is KGHDR and CDR2 SFDVKD. This CDR3 contains 15 residues. This CDR3 is CATSDPGQGSYEQYF. The CDR3 DNA is TGTGCCACCAGTGACCCGGGACAGGGGTCCTACGAGCAGTACTTC.

The chain joins TRBV5-1 to TRBJ1-3; D might be TRBD1 (6 bases). The CDR3 extends over 15 amino acids. Germline V gene data show CDR1 as SGHRS and CDR2 as YFSETQ. Trimming left V 4 bases short and J 4 bases short, with 15 bases between. Written as DNA, the CDR3 is TGCGCCAGCAGCATGACAGGTAGAGCAGGAAACACCATATATTTT. Encoded protein: CASSMTGRAGNTIYF.

The rearrangement joins TRBV18 to TRBJ1-1; perhaps TRBD1 as D (5 bases). V was clipped by 2 bases and J by 0 bases, with 10 bases between them. Germline V gene lookup returns CDR1 KGHSH and CDR2 LQKENI. The CDR3 extends over 15 amino acids. CDR3 in amino acids: CASSPALGVNTEAFF. The CDR3 bases are TGTGCCAGCTCACCAGCCTTAGGGGTGAACACTGAAGCTTTCTTT.

This chain uses TRBV6-1 with TRBJ2-3; no reliable D call. The CDR3 is 13 residues long. CDR1 and CDR2 from the germline V gene are MNHNS and SASEGT. The V and J ends lost 2 bases and 5 bases respectively, with 8 bases between them. The CDR3 DNA reads TGTGCCAGCAGTGAAATTACAGAAGATACGCAGTATTTT. Its translation is CASSEITEDTQYF.

The chain has TRBV11-2 and TRBJ2-1; 9 bases align to TRBD1. This CDR3 has 15 amino acids. The V gene's germline CDR1 is SGHAT and CDR2 FQNNGV. The ends lost 1 base at V and 10 bases at J; junction bases unmatched: 8. The CDR3 nucleotides read TGTGCCAGCAGCTTAGCCCGGGACAGGGTCTTAGAGCAGTTCTTC. It codes for CASSLARDRVLEQFF. The entire variable domain, with the rest obtained from reference TRBV11-2 and TRBJ2-1, is as follows: EAGVAQSPRYKIIEKRQSVAFWCNPISGHATLYWYQQILGQGPKLLIQFQNNGVVDDSQLPKDRFSAERLKGVDSTLKIQPAKLEDSAVYLCASSLARDRVLEQFFGPGTRLTVL.

The chain employs TRBV2 and TRBJ2-7; 9 bases align to TRBD1. After removal of 5 bases from V and 3 bases from J, the junction contained 5 bases not matched to a gene. This CDR3 has 14 amino acids. Germline values: CDR1 SNHLY, CDR2 FYNNEI. The CDR3 loop reads CASSSGQGNYEQYF. Written as DNA, the CDR3 is TGTGCCAGCAGTTCGGGACAGGGAAACTACGAGCAGTACTTC.

CDR3 sequence (DNA): TGCGCCAGCAGCAAACGACAGGGCTACACCGGGGAGCTGTTTTTT. This encodes CASSKRQGYTGELFF. The J gene is TRBJ2-2, the V gene TRBV5-1; 7 bases fit TRBD1. The germline V gene encodes CDR1 SGHRS and CDR2 YFSETQ. This CDR3 contains 15 residues. J lost 3 bases, V lost 4 bases, and 6 bases had no gene match. Using reference TRBV5-1 and TRBJ2-2 for the parts outside the CDR3, the full variable domain is KAGVTQTPRYLIKTRGQQVTLSCSPISGHRSVSWYQQTPGQGLQFLFEYFSETQRNKGNFPGRFSGRQFSNSRSEMNVSTLELGDSALYLCASSKRQGYTGELFFGEGSRLTVL.

The chain recombines TRBV6-4 with TRBJ2-1; maybe TRBD2 (6 bases). V was cut by 4 bases and J by 4 bases, with 11 bases left in between. Germline V gene lookup returns CDR1 MRHNA and CDR2 SNTAGT. The CDR3 is 14 residues long. The CDR3 loop reads CASSADSGYNEQFF. In nucleotides, the CDR3 is TGTGCCAGCAGTGCGGATAGCGGTTACAATGAGCAGTTCTTC.

This clone was recorded once. V usage is TRBV27 and J usage is TRBJ1-5; TRBD1 matches 8 bases. The CDR3 contains 14 residues. Germline trimming cut 2 bases from V and 6 bases from J; bases unmatched to any gene: 3. The V gene's germline CDR1 is MNHEY and CDR2 SMNVEV (reference sequence). CDR3 nucleotide sequence: TGTGCCAGCAGTTTAGCAGGGGGCGGTCAGCCCCAGCATTTT. Its protein product is CASSLAGGGQPQHF.

This clone was recorded only once. The J gene is TRBJ2-1, the V gene TRBV24-1, with 9 nucleotides matching TRBD2. V shed 3 bases, J shed 4 bases, and the junction held 6 bases outside the gene matches. Germline V gives CDR1 KGHDR, CDR2 SFDVKD. The CDR3 runs to 16 residues. The CDR3 DNA reads as TGTGCCACCAGTGATCCCCGTAGCGGGAGTTACAATGAGCAGTTCTTC. This translates into CATSDPRSGSYNEQFF.

The chain carries TRBV6-6 and TRBJ1-1, with 9 nucleotides matching TRBD1. The CDR3 covers 12 residues. Germline V lookup: CDR1 MNHNY, CDR2 SVGAGI (reference sequence). V lost 8 bases, J lost 3 bases, and 1 base stayed unmatched. The CDR3 region has the DNA TGTGCCAGCCGGGACAGGGACACTGAAGCTTTCTTT. This codes for CASRDRDTEAFF.

V usage is TRBV28 and J usage is TRBJ2-3; the match to TRBD1 covers 7 bases. This CDR3 spans 16 amino acids. J gave up 3 bases and V 4 bases, and 10 bases lay outside the gene matches. CDR1 is MDHEN and CDR2 is SYDVKM in the germline V gene. The CDR3 spells CASSYSGGRVTDTQYF. CDR3 DNA: TGTGCCAGCAGTTATTCAGGGGGAAGGGTTACAGATACGCAGTATTTT.